This T cell receptor (beta chain) was identified in a study of control samples from healthy donors and cancer patients. TCRdb's copy holds only in-frame clones and misses some; the assay was immunoSEQ multiplex PCR. Found here are around 50,000 clones, approximately 90% of them singletons; the top ten hold about 0.91%. The CDR3 extends over 16 amino acids. Trimming removed 5 bases from V and 7 bases from J, with 23 bases in between. The germline V gene encodes CDR1 MNHEY and CDR2 SMNVEV (reference sequence). The receptor was derived from a man under 40 with colorectal cancer. The chain is built from TRBV27 and TRBJ1-1; D is possibly TRBD1 (6 bases). The sample taken for sequencing was PBMCs. For the CDR3, the DNA is TGTGCCAGCAGTAACACATGGGGGGCCTCTAGTCTTGAAGCTTTCTTT. Protein: CASSNTWGASSLEAFF.